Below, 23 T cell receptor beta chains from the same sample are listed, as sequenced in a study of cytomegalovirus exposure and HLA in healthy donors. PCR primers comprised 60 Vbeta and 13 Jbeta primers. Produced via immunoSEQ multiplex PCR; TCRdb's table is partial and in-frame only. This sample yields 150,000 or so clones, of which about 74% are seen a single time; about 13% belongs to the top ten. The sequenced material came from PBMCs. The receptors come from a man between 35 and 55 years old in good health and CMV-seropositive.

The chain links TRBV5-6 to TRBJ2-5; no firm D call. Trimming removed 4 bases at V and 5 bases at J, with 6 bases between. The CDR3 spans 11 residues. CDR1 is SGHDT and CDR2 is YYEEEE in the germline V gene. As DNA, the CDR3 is TGTGCCAGCAGCCGTCGGGAGACCCAGTACTTC. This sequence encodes CASSRRETQYF.

The CDR3 region has the DNA TGTGCCAGCACGGGACAGGCGAGCTCTGGAAACACCATATATTTT. Translation gives CASTGQASSGNTIYF. J is TRBJ1-3 and V is TRBV14; TRBD1 matches 8 bases. Per germline, CDR1 SGHDN and CDR2 FVKESK. Germline trimming cut 7 bases from V and 0 bases from J; bases unmatched to any gene: 5. This CDR3 has 15 amino acids.

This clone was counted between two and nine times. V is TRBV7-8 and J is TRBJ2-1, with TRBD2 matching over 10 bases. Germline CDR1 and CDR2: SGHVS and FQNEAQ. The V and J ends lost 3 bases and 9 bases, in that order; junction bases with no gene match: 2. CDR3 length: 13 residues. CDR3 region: CASSFSGRGEQFF. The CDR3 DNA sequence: TGTGCCAGCAGCTTCAGCGGGAGGGGTGAGCAGTTCTTC.

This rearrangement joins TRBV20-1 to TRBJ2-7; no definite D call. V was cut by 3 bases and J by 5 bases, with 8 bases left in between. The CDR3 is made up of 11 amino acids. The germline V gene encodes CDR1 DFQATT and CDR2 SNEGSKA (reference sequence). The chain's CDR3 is CSASGTHEQYF. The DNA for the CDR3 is TGCAGTGCTAGCGGTACTCACGAGCAGTACTTC.

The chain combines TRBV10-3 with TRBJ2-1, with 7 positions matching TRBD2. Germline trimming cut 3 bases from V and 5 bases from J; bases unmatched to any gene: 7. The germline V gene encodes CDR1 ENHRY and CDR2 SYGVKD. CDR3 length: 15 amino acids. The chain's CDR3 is CAISDVAGADNEQFF. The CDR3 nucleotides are TGTGCCATCAGTGACGTCGCGGGAGCGGACAATGAGCAGTTCTTC.

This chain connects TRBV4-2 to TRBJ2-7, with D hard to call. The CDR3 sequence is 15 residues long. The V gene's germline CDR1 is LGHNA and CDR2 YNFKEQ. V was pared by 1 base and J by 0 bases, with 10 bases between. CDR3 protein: CASSQGGSDSYEQYF. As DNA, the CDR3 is TGTGCCAGCAGCCAAGGAGGTTCAGACTCCTACGAGCAGTACTTC.

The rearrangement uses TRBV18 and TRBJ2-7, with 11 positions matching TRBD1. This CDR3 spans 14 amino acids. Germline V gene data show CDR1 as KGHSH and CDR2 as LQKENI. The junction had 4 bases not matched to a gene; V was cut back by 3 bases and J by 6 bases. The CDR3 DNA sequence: TGTGCCAGCTCACCGGGACAGGGGGGTCTCGAGCAGTACTTC. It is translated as CASSPGQGGLEQYF.

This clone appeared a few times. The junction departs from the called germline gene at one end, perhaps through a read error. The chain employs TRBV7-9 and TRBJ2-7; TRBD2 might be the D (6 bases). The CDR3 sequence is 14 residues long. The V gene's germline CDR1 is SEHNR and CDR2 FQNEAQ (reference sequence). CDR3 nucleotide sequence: TGTTCCAGCAGTCTATCGGGGGTTGACTACGAGCAGTACTTC. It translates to CSSSLSGVDYEQYF.

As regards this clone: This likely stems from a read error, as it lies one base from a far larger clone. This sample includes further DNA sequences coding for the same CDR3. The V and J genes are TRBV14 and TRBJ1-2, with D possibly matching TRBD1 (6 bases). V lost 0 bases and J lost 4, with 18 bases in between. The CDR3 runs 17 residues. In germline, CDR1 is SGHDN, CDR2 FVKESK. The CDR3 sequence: CASSQDLFRGHPYGYTF. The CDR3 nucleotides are TGTGCCAGCAGCCAAGATCTATTCAGGGGACACCCCTATGGCTACACCTTC. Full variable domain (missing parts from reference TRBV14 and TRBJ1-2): EAGVTQFPSHSVIEKGQTVTLRCDPISGHDNLYWYRRVMGKEIKFLLHFVKESKQDESGMPNNRFLAERTGGTYSTLKVQPAELEDSGVYFCASSQDLFRGHPYGYTFGSGTRLTVV.

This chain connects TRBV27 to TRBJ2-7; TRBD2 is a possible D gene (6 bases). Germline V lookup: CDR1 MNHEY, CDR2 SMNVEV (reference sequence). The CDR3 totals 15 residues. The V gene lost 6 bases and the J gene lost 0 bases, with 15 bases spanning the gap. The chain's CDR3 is CASSQSWRGSYEQYF. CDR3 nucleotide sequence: TGTGCCAGCAGCCAGTCATGGAGGGGCTCCTACGAGCAGTACTTC.

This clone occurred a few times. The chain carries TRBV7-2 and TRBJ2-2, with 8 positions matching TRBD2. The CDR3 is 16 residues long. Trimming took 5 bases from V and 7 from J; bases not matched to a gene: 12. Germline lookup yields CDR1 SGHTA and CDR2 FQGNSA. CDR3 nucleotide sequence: TGTGCCAGCAGCCCCAGGCGGGGGGTTTTCGGCGGGGAGCTGTTTTTT. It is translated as CASSPRRGVFGGELFF.

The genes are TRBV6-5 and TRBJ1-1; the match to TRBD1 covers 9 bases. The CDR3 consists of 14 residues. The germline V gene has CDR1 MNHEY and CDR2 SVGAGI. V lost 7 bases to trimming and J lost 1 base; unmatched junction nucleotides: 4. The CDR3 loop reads CASMDRGSNTEAFF. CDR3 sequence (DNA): TGTGCCAGCATGGACAGGGGATCGAACACTGAAGCTTTCTTT.

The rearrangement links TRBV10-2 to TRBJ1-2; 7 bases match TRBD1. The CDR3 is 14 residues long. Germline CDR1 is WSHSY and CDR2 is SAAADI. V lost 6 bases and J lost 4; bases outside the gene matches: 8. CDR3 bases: TGCGCCAGCAGCCCGACAGGGAAGGGCTATGGCTACACCTTC. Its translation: CASSPTGKGYGYTF.

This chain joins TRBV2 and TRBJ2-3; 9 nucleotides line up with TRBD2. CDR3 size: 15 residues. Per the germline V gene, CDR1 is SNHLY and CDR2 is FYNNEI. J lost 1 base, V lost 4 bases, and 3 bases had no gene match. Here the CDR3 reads CASSARTSGTDTQYF. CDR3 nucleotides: TGTGCCAGCAGTGCCCGGACTAGCGGCACAGATACGCAGTATTTT.

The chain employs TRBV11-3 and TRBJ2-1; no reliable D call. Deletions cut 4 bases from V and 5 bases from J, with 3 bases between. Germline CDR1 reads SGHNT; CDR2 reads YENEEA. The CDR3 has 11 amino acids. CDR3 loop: CASSSNNEQFF. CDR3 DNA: TGTGCCAGCAGCTCTAACAATGAGCAGTTCTTC.

The CDR3 reads CASSLLGTGYQPQHF. The CDR3 DNA is TGTGCCAGCAGTTTACTTGGGACAGGGTACCAGCCCCAGCATTTT. This chain connects TRBV28 to TRBJ1-5, with 9 bases matching TRBD1. V gave up 2 bases and J gave up 7 bases; unmatched junction bases: 6. The CDR3 contains 15 residues. Germline-derived CDR1 and CDR2 are MDHEN and SYDVKM.

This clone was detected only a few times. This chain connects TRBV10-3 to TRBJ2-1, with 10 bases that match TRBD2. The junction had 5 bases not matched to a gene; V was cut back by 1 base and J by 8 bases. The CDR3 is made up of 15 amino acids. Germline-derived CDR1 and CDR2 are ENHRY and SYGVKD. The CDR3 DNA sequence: TGTGCCATCAGTGAGTGGCTAGCGGGAGTGGATGAGCAGTTCTTC. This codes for CAISEWLAGVDEQFF.

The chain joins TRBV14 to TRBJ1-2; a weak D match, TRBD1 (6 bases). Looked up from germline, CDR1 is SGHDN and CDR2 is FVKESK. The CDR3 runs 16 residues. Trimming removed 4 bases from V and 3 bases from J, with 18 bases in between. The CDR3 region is CASSRTGHRAHYGYTF. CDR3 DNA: TGTGCCAGCAGCCGCACGGGGCACAGGGCCCACTATGGCTACACCTTC.

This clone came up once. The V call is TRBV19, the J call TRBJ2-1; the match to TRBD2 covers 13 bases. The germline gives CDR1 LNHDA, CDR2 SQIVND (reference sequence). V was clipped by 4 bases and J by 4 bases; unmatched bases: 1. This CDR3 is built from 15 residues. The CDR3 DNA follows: TGTGCCAGTAGTAGGGGACTAGCGGGGTACAATGAGCAGTTCTTC. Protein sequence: CASSRGLAGYNEQFF.

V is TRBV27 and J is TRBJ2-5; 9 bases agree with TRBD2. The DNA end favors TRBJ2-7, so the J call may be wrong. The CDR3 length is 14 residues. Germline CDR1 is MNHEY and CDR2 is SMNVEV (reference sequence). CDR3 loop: CASSLGREGYEQYF. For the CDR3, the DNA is TGTGCCAGCAGTTTAGGGCGGGAGGGCTACGAGCAGTACTTC.

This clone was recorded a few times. CDR3 sequence (DNA): TGCGCCAGCAGCCCTAACGCGGGGGGGACCACCGGGGAGCTGTTTTTT. It translates to CASSPNAGGTTGELFF. This sequence joins TRBV5-1 and TRBJ2-2, with 9 bases that match TRBD2. The CDR3 has 16 residues. CDR1 and CDR2 from the germline V gene are SGHRS and YFSETQ. J was trimmed by 4 bases and V by 4 bases; bases with no gene match: 8. The full variable domain, in which reference TRBV5-1 and TRBJ2-2 provide the parts outside the CDR3, is KAGVTQTPRYLIKTRGQQVTLSCSPISGHRSVSWYQQTPGQGLQFLFEYFSETQRNKGNFPGRFSGRQFSNSRSEMNVSTLELGDSALYLCASSPNAGGTTGELFFGEGSRLTVL.

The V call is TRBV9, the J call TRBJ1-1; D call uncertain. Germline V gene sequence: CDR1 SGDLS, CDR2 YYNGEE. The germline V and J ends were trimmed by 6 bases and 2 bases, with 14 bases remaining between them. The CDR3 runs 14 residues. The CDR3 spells CASTLSPGNTEAFF. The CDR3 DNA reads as TGTGCCAGCACCTTGAGCCCAGGCAACACTGAAGCTTTCTTT.

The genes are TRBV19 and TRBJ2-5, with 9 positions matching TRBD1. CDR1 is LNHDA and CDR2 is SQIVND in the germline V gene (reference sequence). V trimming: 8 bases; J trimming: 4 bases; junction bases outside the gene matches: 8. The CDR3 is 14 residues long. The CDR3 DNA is TGTGCCAGTTCTCGGGACAGGGTAGCAGAGACCCAGTACTTC. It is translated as CASSRDRVAETQYF.